The 5 T cell receptor beta chains below all came from one sample that was sequenced in a study of blood T cell repertoires in COVID-19. Clones were sequenced by immunoSEQ multiplex PCR, and TCRdb holds only the in-frame ones, with some missing. The repertoire consists of approximately 170,000 clones, with around 80% occurring once and the leading ten covering 6%. The specimen sequenced was PBMCs or T cells enriched from blood (not recorded which). The receptors originated from a man in his forties or fifties who had recovered from COVID-19.

J is TRBJ1-4 and V is TRBV3-1 (or the pseudogene TRBV3-2); D may be TRBD1 (6 bases). Germline CDR1 and CDR2: LGHDT and YNNKEL (reference sequence). The V gene lost 6 bases and the J gene lost 8 bases, with 16 bases spanning the gap. CDR3 length equals 14 residues. CDR3 sequence: CASSPRQDPEKLFF. CDR3 DNA: TGTGCCAGCAGTCCACGACAGGACCCCGAAAAACTGTTTTTT.

The rearrangement uses TRBV10-3 and TRBJ1-2; no reliable D call. V lost 4 bases, J lost 5 bases, and 20 bases lay in between. This CDR3 has 16 residues. Germline CDR1 reads ENHRY; CDR2 reads SYGVKD. The CDR3 loop is CAISGGIRLGRYGYTF. The CDR3, as DNA: TGTGCCATCAGTGGCGGGATTCGCCTAGGGAGATATGGCTACACCTTC.

V usage is TRBV29-1 and J usage is TRBJ2-7; D is ambiguous. The CDR3 length is 13 residues. Trimming took 4 bases from V and 1 from J, leaving 11 bases between them. Germline CDR1 reads SQVTM; CDR2 reads ANQGSEA. The CDR3 loop reads CSVGADESYEQYF. The CDR3 DNA is TGCAGCGTTGGGGCAGACGAATCCTACGAGCAGTACTTC.

This chain connects TRBV5-1 to TRBJ2-1; 7 bases align to TRBD1. Trimming cost V 6 bases and J 0 bases; bases outside gene matches: 3. Germline V CDR1 and CDR2: SGHRS, YFSETQ. The CDR3 has 14 amino acids. The CDR3 here is CASTRDSSYNEQFF. CDR3 nucleotides: TGCGCCAGCACCCGGGACAGCTCCTACAATGAGCAGTTCTTC.

This clone was recorded once. The gene calls are TRBV21-1 and TRBJ1-5; TRBD1 reflects the table's D call only, with no check against the DNA. TRBV21-1 corresponds to a pseudogene. The CDR3 has 13 residues. The CDR3 coding sequence is TGTACTACCCCGAGCAGGGATCGACAGCCCCAGCATTTT. Translated: CTTPSRDRQPQHF.